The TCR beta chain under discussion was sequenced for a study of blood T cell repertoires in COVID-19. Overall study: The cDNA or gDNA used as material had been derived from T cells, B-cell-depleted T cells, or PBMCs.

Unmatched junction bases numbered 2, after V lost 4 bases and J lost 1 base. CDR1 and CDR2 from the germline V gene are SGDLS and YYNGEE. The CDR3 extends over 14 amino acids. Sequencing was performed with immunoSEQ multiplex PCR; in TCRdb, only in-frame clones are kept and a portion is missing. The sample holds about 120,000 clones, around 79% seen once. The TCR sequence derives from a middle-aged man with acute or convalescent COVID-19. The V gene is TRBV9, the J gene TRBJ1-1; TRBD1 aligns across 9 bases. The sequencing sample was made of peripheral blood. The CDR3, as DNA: TGTGCCAGCAGCCGGGACAGGGCGAACACTGAAGCTTTCTTT. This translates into CASSRDRANTEAFF.